The clone carrying this TCR beta chain is a singleton in its sample. As yet, its antigen is unknown. One entry per CDR3 protein results from TCRdb running MiXCR on the reads. Of 250,000 to 300,000 distinct CDR3 sequences in the sample, roughly 23% were seen once. This entry belongs to a study of T cell repertoires in cytomegalovirus infection. The CDR3 spans 16 residues. Between the trimmed V and J ends, which lost 6 bases and 0 bases, there was a span of 15 bases. Germline V gene data show CDR1 as MNHEY and CDR2 as SVGEGT. Study-wide results and limits: CMV-specific TCR beta clonotypes restricted by HLA-C dominated the ex vivo response.

V is TRBV6-2 or TRBV6-3 and J is TRBJ2-4; weak D call: TRBD2 (6 bases). The material sequenced was PBMCs. The sequence derives from a human donor in good health (CMV status not recorded). Some clones in this sample may be carry-over from other donors' samples. The CDR3 DNA sequence: TGTGCCAGCAGAAATCGGACGGGACTAGCCAAAAACATTCAGTACTTC. Its translation is CASRNRTGLAKNIQYF.